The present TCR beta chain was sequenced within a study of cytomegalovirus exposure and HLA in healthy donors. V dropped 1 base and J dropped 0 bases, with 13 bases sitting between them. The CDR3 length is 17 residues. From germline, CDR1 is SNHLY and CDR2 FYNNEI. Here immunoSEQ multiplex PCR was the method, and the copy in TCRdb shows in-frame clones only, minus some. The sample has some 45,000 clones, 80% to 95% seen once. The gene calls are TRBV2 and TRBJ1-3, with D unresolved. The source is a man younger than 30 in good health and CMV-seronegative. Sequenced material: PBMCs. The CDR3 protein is CASSEESGRFSGNTIYF. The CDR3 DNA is TGTGCCAGCAGTGAAGAGAGCGGGCGTTTCTCTGGAAACACCATATATTTT.